A selection of T cell receptor beta chains follows, all from one sample in a study of a mutant IDH1 vaccine in newly diagnosed glioma. The antigens for these receptors are not known. Using immunoSEQ multiplex PCR, the repertoire was profiled, and TCRdb retains in-frame clones only, with some absent. The sample records 50,000 to 65,000 clones, 75% to 90% being singletons. The material sequenced was PBMCs, taken from a glioma patient whose treatment included an IDH1 peptide vaccine. These receptors came from a woman aged 45-65 years with glioma. Each CDR3 is given with its conserved first and last residue. The D gene is left open where the match is weak. Clone size is not always given. Where it is, it says once, few, many or a class for expanded clones.

TRBV7-9	TRBJ1-1	TRBD1	.	CASSLPGGGTEAFF	TGTGCCAGCAGCTTACCAGGGGGGGGCACTGAAGCTTTCTTT
TRBV5-1	TRBJ1-1	.	.	CASSLVSLGGTEAFF	TGCGCCAGCAGCTTGGTGTCCTTGGGGGGCACTGAAGCTTTCTTT
TRBV10-3	TRBJ2-3	TRBD2	few	CAIRDLSGGDYDTQYF	TGTGCCATCAGGGACCTTAGCGGGGGGGATTACGATACGCAGTATTTT
TRBV10-2	TRBJ2-7	.	once	CASSEGSRVRYEQYF	TGCGCCAGCAGTGAGGGGTCCAGGGTACGCTACGAGCAGTACTTC
TRBV7-2	TRBJ1-2	.	.	CASSLGGGGSYGYTF	TGTGCCAGCAGCTTAGGCGGAGGGGGTAGCTATGGCTACACCTTC
TRBV19	TRBJ2-2	.	.	CASSIVGTGMDTGELFF	TGTGCCAGTAGTATAGTAGGAACAGGGATGGATACCGGGGAGCTGTTTTTT
TRBV30	TRBJ2-2	TRBD1	.	CAWTGQGASTGELFF	TGTGCCTGGACTGGACAGGGGGCGTCCACCGGGGAGCTGTTTTTT
TRBV27	TRBJ1-6	.	few	CASRTGRGSGTPLHF	TGTGCCAGCAGAACAGGGCGGGGGTCTGGAACACCCCTCCACTTT
TRBV18	TRBJ1-3	.	.	CASSPDGNTIYF	TGTGCCAGCTCACCCGATGGAAACACCATATATTTT
TRBV10-1	TRBJ1-2	.	.	CASREGLRYGYTF	TGCGCCAGCAGAGAAGGTTTGCGCTATGGCTACACCTTC
TRBV6-6	TRBJ1-3	.	few	CASTDYERGSGNTIYF	TGTGCCAGCACCGATTACGAAAGGGGTTCTGGAAACACCATATATTTT
TRBV11-2	TRBJ1-2	.	.	CASSLESAATYGYTF	TGTGCCAGCAGCTTAGAATCGGCCGCCACCTATGGCTACACCTTC
TRBV7-9	TRBJ1-2	TRBD1	.	CASSPTGGRGYTF	TGTGCCAGCAGCCCTACAGGGGGCAGAGGCTACACCTTC
TRBV5-1	TRBJ2-3	TRBD2	.	CASSLGTSGANTQYF	TGCGCCAGCAGCTTGGGGACTAGCGGGGCCAATACGCAGTATTTT
TRBV28	TRBJ2-3	TRBD2	few	CASSLLRRESDTQYF	TGTGCCAGCAGTTTATTAAGGCGGGAGTCGGATACGCAGTATTTT
TRBV11-2	TRBJ1-2	.	once	CASSLVRIRENYGYTF	TGTGCCAGCAGCTTGGTTAGGATACGGGAGAACTATGGCTACACCTTC
TRBV18	TRBJ1-2	.	medium-sized	CASSPPTESYGYTF	TGTGCCAGCTCACCACCGACGGAAAGCTATGGCTACACCTTC
TRBV28	TRBJ1-2	.	once	CASRSDSFYGYTF	TGTGCCAGCAGATCCGACAGCTTTTATGGCTACACCTTC
TRBV4-3	TRBJ2-7	.	.	CASSQESGLTYEQYF	TGCGCCAGCAGCCAAGAATCGGGACTTACGTACGAGCAGTACTTC
TRBV7-2	TRBJ1-2	TRBD1	.	CASSAGQKDGYTF	TGTGCCAGCAGCGCGGGACAGAAAGATGGCTACACCTTC
TRBV19	TRBJ2-3	.	few	CASSIQFRTDTQYF	TGTGCCAGTAGTATCCAATTCAGGACGGATACGCAGTATTTT
TRBV9	TRBJ1-1	.	.	CASSVGAGGRTEAFF	TGTGCCAGCAGCGTAGGGGCCGGGGGCCGCACTGAAGCTTTCTTT
TRBV19	TRBJ1-5	.	.	CASSIDGGLNQPQHF	TGTGCCAGTAGTATAGACGGGGGGTTGAATCAGCCCCAGCATTTT
TRBV12-1	TRBJ2-6	.	.	CASSEISVRTKSGQRPDF	TGTGCCAGCAGCGAGATCTCTGTAAGGACAAAGTCGGGCCAACGTCCTGACTTC
TRBV4-2	TRBJ1-4	TRBD1	once	CASSQDPGTGGEKLFF	TGTGCCAGCAGCCAAGATCCAGGGACAGGGGGGGAAAAACTGTTTTTT
TRBV7-9	TRBJ2-7	TRBD1	.	CASSLGSTGVALSYEQYF	TGTGCCAGCAGCTTAGGTTCTACAGGGGTAGCCCTCTCCTACGAGCAGTACTTC
TRBV5-4	TRBJ2-5	TRBD1	.	CASSEGTGVQETQYF	TGTGCCAGCAGCGAAGGGACAGGGGTTCAAGAGACCCAGTACTTC
TRBV2	TRBJ2-6	.	once	CASRSGSSSGANVLTF	TGTGCCAGCAGATCCGGGTCCTCCTCTGGGGCCAACGTCCTGACTTTC
TRBV27	TRBJ1-6	.	.	CASSGVGGAVSPLHF	TGTGCCAGCAGTGGGGTCGGGGGGGCTGTTTCACCCCTCCACTTT
TRBV19	TRBJ2-4	TRBD1	.	CASSIVGGTGGAGIQYF	TGTGCCAGTAGTATAGTAGGCGGGACAGGGGGCGCGGGCATTCAGTACTTC